The clone carrying this TCR beta chain appeared a single time. As yet, its antigen is unknown. The sample is drawn from a study of cytomegalovirus exposure and HLA in healthy donors. PCR amplification relied on 60 Vbeta primers (plus 13 Jbeta primers). Profiling relied on immunoSEQ multiplex PCR, and the TCRdb table lists in-frame clones only, not all of them. The table includes 150,000 to 200,000 clones, over 75% detected once. The CDR3 is 15 amino acids. CDR1 and CDR2 from the germline V gene are SQVTM and ANQGSEA. With V trimmed by 4 bases and J by 5 bases, 9 bases remained unmatched. General study points: The authors confirmed in vitro that a few CMV-associated chains were specific for CMV antigens.

The chain couples TRBV29-1 to TRBJ2-5; 11 bases map to TRBD2. The material sequenced was PBMCs. The TCR was taken from a girl under three years old in good health and CMV-seronegative. The CDR3 reads CSVVASGGPGETQYF. DNA for the CDR3: TGCAGCGTTGTTGCTAGCGGGGGGCCCGGGGAGACCCAGTACTTC.